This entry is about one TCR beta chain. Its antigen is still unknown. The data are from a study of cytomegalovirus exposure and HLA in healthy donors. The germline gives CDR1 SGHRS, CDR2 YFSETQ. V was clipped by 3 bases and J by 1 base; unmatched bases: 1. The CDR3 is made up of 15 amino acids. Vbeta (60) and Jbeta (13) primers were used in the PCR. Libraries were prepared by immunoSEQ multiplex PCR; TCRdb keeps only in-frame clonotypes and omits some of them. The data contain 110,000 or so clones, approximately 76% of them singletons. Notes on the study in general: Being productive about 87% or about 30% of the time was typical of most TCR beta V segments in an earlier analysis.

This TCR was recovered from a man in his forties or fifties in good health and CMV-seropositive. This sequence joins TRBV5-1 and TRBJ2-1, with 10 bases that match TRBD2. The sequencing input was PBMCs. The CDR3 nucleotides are TGCGCCAGCAGCTCGGGACTAGCGTCCTACAATGAGCAGTTCTTC. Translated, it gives CASSSGLASYNEQFF.